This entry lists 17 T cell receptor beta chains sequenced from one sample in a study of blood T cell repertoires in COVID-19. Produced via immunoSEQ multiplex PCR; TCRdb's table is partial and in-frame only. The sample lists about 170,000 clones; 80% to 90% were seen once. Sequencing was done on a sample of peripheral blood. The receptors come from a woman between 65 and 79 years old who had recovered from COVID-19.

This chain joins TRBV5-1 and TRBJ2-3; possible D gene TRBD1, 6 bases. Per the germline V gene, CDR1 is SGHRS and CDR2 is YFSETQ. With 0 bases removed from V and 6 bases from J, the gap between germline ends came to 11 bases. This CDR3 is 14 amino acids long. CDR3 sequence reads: CASSLGDTVDTQYF. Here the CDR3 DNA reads TGCGCCAGCAGCTTGGGGGACACAGTGGATACGCAGTATTTT.

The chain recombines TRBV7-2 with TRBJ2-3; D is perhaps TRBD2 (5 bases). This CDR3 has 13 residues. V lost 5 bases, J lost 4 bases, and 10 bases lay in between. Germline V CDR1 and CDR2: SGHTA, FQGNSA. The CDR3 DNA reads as TGTGCCAGCAGCGGGAGAGCGGCAGATACGCAGTATTTT. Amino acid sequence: CASSGRAADTQYF.

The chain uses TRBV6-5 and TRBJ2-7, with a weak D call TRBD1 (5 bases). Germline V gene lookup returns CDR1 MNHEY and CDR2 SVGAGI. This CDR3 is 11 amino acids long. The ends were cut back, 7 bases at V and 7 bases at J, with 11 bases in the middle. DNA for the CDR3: TGTGCCAGCATGGGGCCGCGGGAGCAGTACTTC. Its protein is CASMGPREQYF.

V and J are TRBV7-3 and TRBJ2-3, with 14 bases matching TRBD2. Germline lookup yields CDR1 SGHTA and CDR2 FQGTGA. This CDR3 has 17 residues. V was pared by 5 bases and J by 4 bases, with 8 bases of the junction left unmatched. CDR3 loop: CASSPGLAGGRADTQYF. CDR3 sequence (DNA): TGTGCCAGCAGCCCCGGACTAGCGGGAGGTCGGGCAGATACGCAGTATTTT.

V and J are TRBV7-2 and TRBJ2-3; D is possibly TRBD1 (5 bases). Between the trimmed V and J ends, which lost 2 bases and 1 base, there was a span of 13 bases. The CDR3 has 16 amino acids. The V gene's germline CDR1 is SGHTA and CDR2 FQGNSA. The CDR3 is CASSLQGGAGTDTQYF. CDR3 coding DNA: TGTGCCAGCAGCTTACAGGGTGGAGCTGGCACAGATACGCAGTATTTT.

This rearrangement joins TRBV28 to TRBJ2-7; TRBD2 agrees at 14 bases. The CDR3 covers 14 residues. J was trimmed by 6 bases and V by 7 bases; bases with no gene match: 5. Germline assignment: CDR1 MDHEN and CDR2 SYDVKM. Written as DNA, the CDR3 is TGTGCCAGCACAGGGGGACTAGCGGGAGTCGAGCAGTACTTC. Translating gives CASTGGLAGVEQYF.

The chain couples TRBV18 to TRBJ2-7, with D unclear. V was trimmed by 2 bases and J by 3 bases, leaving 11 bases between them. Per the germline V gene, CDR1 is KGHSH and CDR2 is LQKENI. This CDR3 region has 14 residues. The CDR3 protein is CASSPWAESYEQYF. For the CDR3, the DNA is TGTGCCAGCTCACCATGGGCTGAAAGCTACGAGCAGTACTTC.

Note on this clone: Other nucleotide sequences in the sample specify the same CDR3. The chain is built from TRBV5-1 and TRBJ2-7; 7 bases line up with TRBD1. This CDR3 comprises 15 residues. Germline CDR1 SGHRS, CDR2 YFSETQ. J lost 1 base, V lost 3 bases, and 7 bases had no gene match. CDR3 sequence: CASSSRQGGSYEQYF. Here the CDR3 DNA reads TGCGCCAGCAGCTCACGACAGGGCGGGTCCTACGAGCAGTACTTC.

As DNA, the CDR3 is TGTGCCAGCAGTTTCCCAGGGCGGGGGACTGAAGCTTTCTTT. Its protein product is CASSFPGRGTEAFF. This rearrangement joins TRBV28 to TRBJ1-1; maybe TRBD1 (5 bases). Germline CDR1 reads MDHEN; CDR2 reads SYDVKM. Between the trimmed V and J ends, which lost 3 bases and 5 bases, there was a span of 13 bases. There are 14 residues in the CDR3.

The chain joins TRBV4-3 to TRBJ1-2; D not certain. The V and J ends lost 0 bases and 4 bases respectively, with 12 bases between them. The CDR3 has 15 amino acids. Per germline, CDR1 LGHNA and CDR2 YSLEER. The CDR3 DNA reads TGCGCCAGCAGCCAAGAAGTCGGGTTTGGCTATGGCTACACCTTC. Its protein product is CASSQEVGFGYGYTF.

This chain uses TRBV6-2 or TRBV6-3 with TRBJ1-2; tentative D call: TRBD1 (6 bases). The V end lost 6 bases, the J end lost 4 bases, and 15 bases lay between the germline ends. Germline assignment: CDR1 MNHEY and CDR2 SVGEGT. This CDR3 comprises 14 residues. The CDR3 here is CASSQGPPPYGYTF. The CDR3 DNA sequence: TGTGCCAGCAGCCAGGGGCCGCCGCCCTATGGCTACACCTTC.

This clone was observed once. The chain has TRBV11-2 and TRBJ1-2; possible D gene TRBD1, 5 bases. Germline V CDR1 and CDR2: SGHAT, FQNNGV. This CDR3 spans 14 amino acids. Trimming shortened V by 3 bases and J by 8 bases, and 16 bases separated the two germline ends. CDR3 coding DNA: TGTGCCAGCAGCTTGGCGGGCGGGGGGTTCGGCTACACCTTC. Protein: CASSLAGGGFGYTF.

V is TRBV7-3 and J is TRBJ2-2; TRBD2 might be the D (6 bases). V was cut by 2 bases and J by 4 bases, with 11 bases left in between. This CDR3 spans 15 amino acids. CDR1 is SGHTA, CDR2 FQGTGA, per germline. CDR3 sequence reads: CASSLGGTSTGELFF. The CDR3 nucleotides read TGTGCCAGCAGCTTAGGCGGGACCTCCACCGGGGAGCTGTTTTTT. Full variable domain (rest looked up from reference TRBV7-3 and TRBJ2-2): GAGVSQTPSNKVTEKGKYVELRCDPISGHTALYWYRQSLGQGPEFLIYFQGTGAADDSGLPNDRFFAVRPEGSVSTLKIQRTERGDSAVYLCASSLGGTSTGELFFGEGSRLTVL.

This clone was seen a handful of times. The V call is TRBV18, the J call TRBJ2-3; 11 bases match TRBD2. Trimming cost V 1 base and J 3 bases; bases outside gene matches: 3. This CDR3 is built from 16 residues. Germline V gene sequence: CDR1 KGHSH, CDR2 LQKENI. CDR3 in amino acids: CASSPLSGGATDTQYF. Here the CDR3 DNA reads TGTGCCAGCTCACCACTTAGCGGGGGGGCGACAGATACGCAGTATTTT.

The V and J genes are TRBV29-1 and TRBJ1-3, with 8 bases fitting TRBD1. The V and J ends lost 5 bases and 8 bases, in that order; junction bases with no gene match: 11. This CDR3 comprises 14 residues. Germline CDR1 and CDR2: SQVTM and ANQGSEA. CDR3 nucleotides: TGCAGCGTTTCCAGGGGGCCGGCTGCTGACACCATATATTTT. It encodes CSVSRGPAADTIYF.

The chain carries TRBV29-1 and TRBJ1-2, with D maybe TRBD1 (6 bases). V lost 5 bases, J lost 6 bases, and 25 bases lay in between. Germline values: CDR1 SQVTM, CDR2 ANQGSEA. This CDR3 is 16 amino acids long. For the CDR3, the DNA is TGCAGCGTTCCCAAGATCGGGTCACAGGGAAGGGATGGCTACACCTTC. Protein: CSVPKIGSQGRDGYTF.

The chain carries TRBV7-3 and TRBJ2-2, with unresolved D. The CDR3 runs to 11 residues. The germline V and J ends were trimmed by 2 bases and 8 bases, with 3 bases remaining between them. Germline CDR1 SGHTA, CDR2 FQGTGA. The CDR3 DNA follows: TGTGCCAGCAGCTTACGGGGGGAGCTGTTTTTT. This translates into CASSLRGELFF.